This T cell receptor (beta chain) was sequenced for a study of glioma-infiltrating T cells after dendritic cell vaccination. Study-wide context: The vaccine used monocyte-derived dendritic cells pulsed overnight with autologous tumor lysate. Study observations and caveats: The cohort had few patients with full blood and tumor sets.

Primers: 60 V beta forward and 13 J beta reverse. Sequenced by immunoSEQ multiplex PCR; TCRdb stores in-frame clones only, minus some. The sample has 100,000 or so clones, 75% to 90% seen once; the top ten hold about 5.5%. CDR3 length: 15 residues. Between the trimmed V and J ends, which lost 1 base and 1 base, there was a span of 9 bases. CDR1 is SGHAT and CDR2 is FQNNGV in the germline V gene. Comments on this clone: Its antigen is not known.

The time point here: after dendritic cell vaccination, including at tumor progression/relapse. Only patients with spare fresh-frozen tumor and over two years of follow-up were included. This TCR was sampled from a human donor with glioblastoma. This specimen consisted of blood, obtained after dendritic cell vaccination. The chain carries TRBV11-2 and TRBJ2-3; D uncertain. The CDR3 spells CASSLGDWGTDTQYF. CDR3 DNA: TGTGCCAGCAGCTTAGGTGACTGGGGCACAGATACGCAGTATTTT.